This is a list of T cell receptor beta chains from one sample in a study of neurological immune-mediated disorders. TCRdb passed the 5' RACE reads through MiXCR, listing each CDR3 protein once. The sample has fewer than 80,000 distinct CDR3 sequences, under 5.5% seen once; the top ten hold less than 3.5%. Material: PBMCs. The receptors come from a woman aged 45-59 years with multiple sclerosis. Both conserved end residues are part of each CDR3. A D gene is named only where the DNA matches it firmly. Not every row has a clone size; where given, it reads once, few, many or a size class.

CDR3aa,CDR3nt,abundance,j_gene,d_gene,v_gene
CAIQSTGVDQPQHF,TGTGCCATACAGTCGACAGGGGTTGATCAGCCCCAGCATTTT,.,TRBJ1-5,TRBD1,TRBV10-3
CASSQDHRAGANVLTF,TGTGCCAGCAGCCAAGATCACAGGGCTGGGGCCAACGTCCTGACTTTC,many,TRBJ2-6,.,TRBV4-2
CASSLSFGTSNTGELFF,TGTGCCAGCAGCTTAAGTTTCGGGACATCGAACACCGGGGAGCTGTTTTTT,many,TRBJ2-2,.,TRBV7-3
CASSVSTDMSTDTQYF,TGTGCCAGCAGTGTTTCGACAGATATGAGCACAGATACGCAGTATTTT,many,TRBJ2-3,.,TRBV2
CASSLAGTADTQYF,TGCGCCAGCAGCTTGGCGGGGACGGCAGATACGCAGTATTTT,many,TRBJ2-3,.,TRBV5-1
CASSQDVQLSYEQYF,TGTGCCAGCAGCCAAGATGTCCAGTTGTCCTACGAGCAGTACTTC,many,TRBJ2-7,.,TRBV14
CASSGRGDTQYF,TGTGCCAGCAGCGGCAGGGGAGATACGCAGTATTTT,many,TRBJ2-3,.,TRBV7-9
CSASQGADTGELFF,TGCAGTGCTAGTCAGGGGGCAGACACCGGGGAGCTGTTTTTT,few,TRBJ2-2,TRBD1,TRBV20-1
CASSQDAYGATQYF,TGTGCCAGCAGCCAAGATGCCTATGGAGCGACCCAGTACTTC,many,TRBJ2-5,.,TRBV3-1
CASSPRAAGTQYF,TGTGCCAGCAGTCCTCGGGCCGCTGGGACCCAGTACTTC,many,TRBJ2-5,.,TRBV12-3/TRBV12-4
CASSAALNQPQHF,TGTGCCAGCAGCGCGGCTTTAAATCAGCCCCAGCATTTT,many,TRBJ1-5,.,TRBV9
CASSLALAAGELFF,TGCGCCAGCAGCTTGGCCTTAGCGGCCGGGGAGCTGTTTTTT,many,TRBJ2-2,.,TRBV5-1
CASGDPGRANYGYTF,TGTGCCTCCGGGGACCCCGGGAGGGCTAACTATGGCTACACCTTC,many,TRBJ1-2,.,TRBV7-9
CASSFDHSSYNEQFF,TGTGCCAGCAGCTTCGACCATAGCTCCTACAATGAGCAGTTCTTC,many,TRBJ2-1,.,TRBV7-2
CASRPDSGSETQYF,TGTGCCTCCAGGCCGGACAGTGGTTCGGAGACCCAGTACTTC,many,TRBJ2-5,.,TRBV10-3
CAIESRGAGANVLTF,TGTGCCATCGAGAGTCGGGGAGCTGGGGCCAACGTCCTGACTTTC,.,TRBJ2-6,.,TRBV10-3
CASSSDRGAETQYF,TGTGCTAGCAGTTCGGACAGGGGGGCAGAGACCCAGTACTTC,many,TRBJ2-5,TRBD1,TRBV7-7
CASVRGRSETQYF,TGTGCCAGTGTAAGGGGTCGGAGCGAGACCCAGTACTTC,many,TRBJ2-5,.,TRBV7-9
CASGAGTQYF,TGTGCCAGCGGAGCGGGGACCCAGTACTTC,many,TRBJ2-5,.,TRBV6-2/TRBV6-3
CASSQESLRSGERDTQYF,TGCGCCAGCAGCCAAGAGAGTTTAAGGAGCGGGGAGAGAGATACGCAGTATTTT,many,TRBJ2-3,TRBD2,TRBV4-3
CSAITGHPYNEQFF,TGCAGTGCTATCACAGGGCACCCCTACAATGAGCAGTTCTTC,.,TRBJ2-1,.,TRBV20-1
CASLPPGAIAKNIQYF,TGTGCCAGCCTCCCCCCTGGGGCCATAGCCAAAAATATTCAGTACTTC,.,TRBJ2-4,.,TRBV6-4
CATSDRGKNTGELFF,TGTGCCACCAGTGACAGGGGTAAGAACACCGGGGAGCTGTTTTTT,many,TRBJ2-2,.,TRBV24-1
CASRLDVTDTQYF,TGCGCCAGCAGGTTAGACGTGACAGATACGCAGTATTTT,many,TRBJ2-3,.,TRBV5-1